This T cell receptor beta chain is from a study of somatic mutations in cytotoxic T cells in rheumatoid arthritis. General study results and limits: More than 20% of CD8+ cells belonged to the largest clone in about an eighth of the 65 patients. The modest underrepresentation of TRBV07 observed in rheumatoid arthritis patients was not subjected to multiple-comparison adjustment.

The CDR3 consists of 16 residues. Germline lookup yields CDR1 MNHNS and CDR2 SASEGT. Unmatched junction bases numbered 10, after V lost 0 bases and J lost 7 bases. Details on this clone: Its antigen is as yet unknown.

Sequencing was performed with immunoSEQ multiplex PCR; in TCRdb, only in-frame clones are kept and a portion is missing. The sample has 15,000 or so clones; 60% to 85% are singletons. This sequence originates from an adult with rheumatoid arthritis. The chain couples TRBV6-1 to TRBJ1-1; TRBD1 agrees at 8 bases. Material for sequencing was CD8+ T cells sorted from blood. CDR3 residues: CASSEASWTGLGEAFF. DNA of the CDR3: TGTGCCAGCAGTGAAGCTTCGTGGACAGGGCTAGGTGAAGCTTTCTTT.